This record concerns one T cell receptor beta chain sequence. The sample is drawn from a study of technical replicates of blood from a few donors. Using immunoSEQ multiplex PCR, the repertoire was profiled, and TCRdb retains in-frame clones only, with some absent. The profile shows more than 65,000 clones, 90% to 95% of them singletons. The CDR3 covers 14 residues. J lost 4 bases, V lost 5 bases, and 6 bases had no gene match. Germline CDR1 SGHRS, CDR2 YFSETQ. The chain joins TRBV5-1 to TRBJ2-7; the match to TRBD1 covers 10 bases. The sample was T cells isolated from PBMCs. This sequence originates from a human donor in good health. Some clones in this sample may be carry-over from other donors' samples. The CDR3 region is CASSSGTGAYEQYF. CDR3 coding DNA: TGCGCCAGCAGTTCTGGGACAGGGGCTTACGAGCAGTACTTC.